This is a list of T cell receptor beta chains from one sample in a study of blood T cell repertoires in COVID-19. Assay: immunoSEQ multiplex PCR; the TCRdb copy retains only in-frame clones and omits some. The sample yields 150,000 or so clones, about four fifths seen once. Sequences were obtained from peripheral blood. The receptor source for this set is a human donor with acute or convalescent COVID-19. The donor label of this sample is uncertain. Both conserved end residues are part of each CDR3. Fields, in order: clone size, D gene, V gene, J gene, CDR3 DNA, CDR3 protein. The D gene is left open where the match is weak. The size entry is marked missing in some rows and otherwise reads once, few, many or a size class.

once	.	TRBV19	TRBJ2-7	TGTGCCAGTAGTTGGTACAACGAGCAGTACTTC	CASSWYNEQYF
.	.	TRBV25-1	TRBJ1-1	TGTGCCAGCAGCCCGAACAGGTTATCGAACACTGAAGCTTTCTTT	CASSPNRLSNTEAFF
.	.	TRBV5-1	TRBJ2-3	TGCGCCAGCAGCTTCGACTTACCAGATACGCAGTATTTT	CASSFDLPDTQYF
.	.	TRBV4-3	TRBJ2-2	TGCGCCAGCAGCCAAGAATTGATCGACAGGTTAACCGGGGAGCTGTTTTTT	CASSQELIDRLTGELFF
.	.	TRBV6-2/TRBV6-3	TRBJ1-2	TGTGCCAGCAGTTATATGAGGGCCTTCCTCTATGGCTACACCTTC	CASSYMRAFLYGYTF
.	.	TRBV15	TRBJ1-2	TGTGCCACCAGCAGAGATCTTTCGGGTTCTAACTATGGCTACACCTTC	CATSRDLSGSNYGYTF
.	TRBD2	TRBV18	TRBJ2-7	TGTGCCAGCTCACCTAGCGGGGGGGCCTACGAGCAGTACTTC	CASSPSGGAYEQYF
.	TRBD1	TRBV5-4	TRBJ1-4	TGTGCCAGCAGCTTGGGGAGGGGGCTAAGGGAAAAACTGTTTTTT	CASSLGRGLREKLFF
.	TRBD2	TRBV7-9	TRBJ2-3	TGTGCCAGCAGCTTACCGGGACTAGCGGGGTCAGATACGCAGTATTTT	CASSLPGLAGSDTQYF
.	TRBD1	TRBV3-1/TRBV3-2	TRBJ2-3	TGTGCCAGCAGCCAATGGACAGGGACCGACCCAGATACGCAGTATTTT	CASSQWTGTDPDTQYF
few	TRBD1	TRBV2	TRBJ1-5	TGTGCCAGCAGTGCCTCGGGACAGGTTCAGCCCCAGCATTTT	CASSASGQVQPQHF
.	TRBD1	TRBV7-2	TRBJ2-5	TGTGCCAGCAGACGGGGGATAGGACAGGGAGGAGAGACCCAGTACTTC	CASRRGIGQGGETQYF
.	TRBD1	TRBV11-1	TRBJ1-1	TGTGCCAGCAGCTTAGCCGGACAGGGGGCGCGGACTGAAGCTTTCTTT	CASSLAGQGARTEAFF
.	TRBD1	TRBV19	TRBJ2-7	TGTGCCAGTAGTCCCGTTAAACCGGGACAGGCACCCCCTGAGCAGTACTTC	CASSPVKPGQAPPEQYF
.	.	TRBV19	TRBJ1-4	TGTGCCAGTAGCCAGGACAGTAAAACCTTAATGAAGATAGAAAAACTGTTTTTT	CASSQDSKTLMKIEKLFF
.	.	TRBV2	TRBJ1-1	TGTGCCAGCAGAGAGACAGAGACAAACACTGAAGCTTTCTTT	CASRETETNTEAFF
.	TRBD1	TRBV11-2	TRBJ1-4	TGTGCCAGCAGCGCTGCGGGACAGCCTAATGAAAAACTGTTTTTT	CASSAAGQPNEKLFF
.	.	TRBV7-3	TRBJ1-1	TGTGCCAGCAGCAGTACCGGACAATCGAACACTGAAGCTTTCTTT	CASSSTGQSNTEAFF
.	TRBD1	TRBV3-1/TRBV3-2	TRBJ1-6	TGTGCCAGCAGCGGAGGACCGGGACAGGGGGCAAGGAATTCACCCCTCCACTTT	CASSGGPGQGARNSPLHF
.	TRBD1	TRBV6-5	TRBJ1-2	TGTGCCAGCAGTAAGTCCCCGACAGGGGGTGGTGGCTACACCTTC	CASSKSPTGGGGYTF
.	.	TRBV27	TRBJ1-2	TGTGCCAGCAGTTCCGACTCTCGGGGGGACTATGGCTACACCTTC	CASSSDSRGDYGYTF
.	.	TRBV3-1/TRBV3-2	TRBJ1-4	TGTGCCAGCAGCCGAAGAACCAGGCATACTAATGAAAAACTGTTTTTT	CASSRRTRHTNEKLFF
.	TRBD1	TRBV5-1	TRBJ2-5	TGCGCCAGCAGCGTATTAGGGACAGGGGAAGGGGAGACCCAGTACTTC	CASSVLGTGEGETQYF
.	TRBD1	TRBV6-2/TRBV6-3	TRBJ2-2	TGTGCCAGCAGTAGAGGACAGGGGCGCAACACCGGGGAGCTGTTTTTT	CASSRGQGRNTGELFF
.	.	TRBV14	TRBJ1-1	TGTGCCAGCAGCATTCGGACACTCATGAACACTGAAGCTTTCTTT	CASSIRTLMNTEAFF
many	.	TRBV6-4	TRBJ2-3	TGTGCCAGCAGTGTTAAGGCAGCAGGGTCAGATACGCAGTATTTT	CASSVKAAGSDTQYF
.	TRBD2	TRBV5-1	TRBJ2-7	TGCGCCAGCAGCAAGTACGGGACTAGCGGTTCCTACGAGCAGTACTTC	CASSKYGTSGSYEQYF
.	TRBD1	TRBV7-3	TRBJ1-2	TGTGCCAGCAGCTTAAGCCGGGACAGGGGCGGCTACACCTTC	CASSLSRDRGGYTF
few	.	TRBV5-1	TRBJ2-7	TGCGCCAGCAGCCAGAACTCCGGGTACGAGCAGTACTTC	CASSQNSGYEQYF
.	.	TRBV5-1	TRBJ2-7	TGCGCCAGCAGCTTGGCAGAGGGCAGGCGCGAGCAGTACTTC	CASSLAEGRREQYF
.	.	TRBV6-2/TRBV6-3	TRBJ1-1	TGTGCCAGCAGTTACGCAACTCCACAGGGTGGGGCAAAGGCTTTCTTT	CASSYATPQGGAKAFF
.	TRBD2	TRBV27	TRBJ2-3	TGTGCCAGCAGTTCCCGGACTAGCTCAGATACGCAGTATTTT	CASSSRTSSDTQYF
.	TRBD1	TRBV19	TRBJ1-3	TGTGCCAGTAGTATTTGGGGCGCGGGACAGGCTATCTCTGGAAACACCATATATTTT	CASSIWGAGQAISGNTIYF
.	.	TRBV19	TRBJ2-3	TGTGCCAGTAGTGGCCCTAGCGAATCGCAGTATTTT	CASSGPSESQYF
few	TRBD1	TRBV5-6	TRBJ1-2	TGTGCCAGCAGCTTGCGACAGGGGGATGGCTACACCTTC	CASSLRQGDGYTF
once	TRBD1	TRBV6-2/TRBV6-3	TRBJ1-2	TGTGCCAGCAGTTACTCCGGACAGGACCACTATGGCTACACCTTC	CASSYSGQDHYGYTF
.	.	TRBV7-2	TRBJ1-6	TGTGCCAGCAGCTCCAACGGGGGATCAGGTGCGCCCCTCCACTTT	CASSSNGGSGAPLHF
.	TRBD2	TRBV4-2	TRBJ2-1	TGTGCCAGCAGCCCGAGCGGGAACTCCTACAATGAGCAGTTCTTC	CASSPSGNSYNEQFF
.	.	TRBV9	TRBJ1-4	TGTGCCAGCAGCCCTCAGACAGGAGGCAATGAAAAACTGTTTTTT	CASSPQTGGNEKLFF
.	.	TRBV25-1	TRBJ1-4	TGTGCCAGCAGTGCCGCCTACGCAGGAACTAATGAAAAACTGTTTTTT	CASSAAYAGTNEKLFF
.	TRBD1	TRBV9	TRBJ2-1	TGTGCCAGCAGCGCCGAGGCCGGCAGGGGGCCCCCTTTCTTC	CASSAEAGRGPPFF
.	.	TRBV30	TRBJ1-6	TGTGCCTGGAAACTTGGAGGTCCAAGCGGTGGTTCACCCCTCCACTTT	CAWKLGGPSGGSPLHF
.	TRBD2	TRBV2	TRBJ2-7	TGTGCCAGCAGTAGCCTCCCGGGACTAGCGGAAGAGCAGTACTTC	CASSSLPGLAEEQYF
.	.	TRBV11-2	TRBJ2-6	TGTGCCAGCAGCTTACGGGCGACAGGCCAGACAGGGGCCAACGTCCTGACTTTC	CASSLRATGQTGANVLTF
.	.	TRBV18	TRBJ2-3	TGTGCCAGCTCCCTCAGGGACTCCTCGCAGTATTTT	CASSLRDSSQYF
.	.	TRBV3-1/TRBV3-2	TRBJ1-5	TGTGCCAGCAGCCAGAGAGGGAGCGGTCAGCCCCAGCATTTT	CASSQRGSGQPQHF
.	TRBD2	TRBV10-2	TRBJ2-5	TGCGCCAGTCCCCCGTATAGCGGGGTCGGAGAGACCCAGTACTTC	CASPPYSGVGETQYF
.	.	TRBV29-1	TRBJ1-2	TGCAGCGCCGCAGTCGGGAACTATGGCTACACCTTC	CSAAVGNYGYTF
.	TRBD1	TRBV10-3	TRBJ1-1	TGTGCCATCAGGCTTGGACAGGGGGAGAACACTGAAGCTTTCTTT	CAIRLGQGENTEAFF
.	.	TRBV19	TRBJ2-3	TGTGCCAGTAGTGGGGGTCAAACAGGGTTCAGGTCCAATACGCAGTATTTT	CASSGGQTGFRSNTQYF
once	.	TRBV20-1	TRBJ1-6	TGCAGTGCTAGTTATGCGGACAGCCCTCTCCCCCTCCACTTT	CSASYADSPLPLHF